The 22 T cell receptor beta chains below were found in one sample sequenced in a study of OX40 agonist ivuxolimab in advanced cancers. Produced via immunoSEQ multiplex PCR; TCRdb's table is partial and in-frame only. Of around 23,000 clones in the sample, 77% were seen once. Here the sequenced sample was CD4+ or CD8+ T cells sorted from blood, taken in a trial of the OX40 agonist ivuxolimab. The receptors were gathered from an adult with an advanced solid tumor such as melanoma, head and neck, liver or kidney cancer.

CDR3 loop: CASSLDGGVNTEAFF. Here the CDR3 DNA reads TGCGCCAGCAGCCTGGACGGGGGAGTGAACACTGAAGCTTTCTTT. The chain is built from TRBV5-1 and TRBJ1-1; D perhaps matches TRBD1 (5 bases). Germline V lookup: CDR1 SGHRS, CDR2 YFSETQ. V was cut by 4 bases and J by 0 bases, with 13 bases left in between. The CDR3 covers 15 residues.

This clone was observed a single time. CDR3 sequence: CASSRMYYGYTF. The CDR3 DNA reads TGTGCCAGCAGTAGGATGTACTATGGCTACACCTTC. V and J are TRBV6-6 and TRBJ1-2; D is ambiguous. CDR3 length: 12 amino acids. The germline V and J ends were trimmed by 5 bases and 3 bases, with 7 bases remaining between them. CDR1 MNHNY and CDR2 SVGAGI come from the germline V gene (reference sequence).

The rearrangement joins TRBV19 to TRBJ1-5; 12 bases align to TRBD1. With V trimmed by 5 bases and J by 3 bases, 8 bases remained unmatched. Germline lookup yields CDR1 LNHDA and CDR2 SQIVND (reference sequence). The length of the CDR3 is 17 residues. The DNA for the CDR3 is TGTGCCAGTAGTGCCGGGACAGGGGGCAAAATCAATCAGCCCCAGCATTTT. Residues: CASSAGTGGKINQPQHF.

The rearrangement joins TRBV9 to TRBJ1-1; no reliable D call. Germline V gives CDR1 SGDLS, CDR2 YYNGEE. This CDR3 has 11 residues. V was pared by 8 bases and J by 2 bases, with 7 bases between. This CDR3 reads CASPPNTEAFF. The CDR3 coding sequence is TGTGCCAGTCCACCAAACACTGAAGCTTTCTTT.

The chain is built from TRBV6-5 and TRBJ2-1; D is ambiguous. This CDR3 has 12 residues. Between the trimmed V and J ends, which lost 6 bases and 5 bases, there was a span of 8 bases. The germline gives CDR1 MNHEY, CDR2 SVGAGI. The CDR3 region is CASSTLNNEQFF. CDR3 coding DNA: TGTGCCAGCAGCACCTTAAACAATGAGCAGTTCTTC.

The chain has TRBV2 and TRBJ1-1, with D maybe TRBD1 (5 bases). The CDR3 covers 14 residues. The ends were cut back, 5 bases at V and 5 bases at J, with 15 bases in the middle. The V gene's germline CDR1 is SNHLY and CDR2 FYNNEI. The CDR3 is CASSRGEVGTEAFF. CDR3 DNA: TGTGCCAGCAGTAGAGGGGAGGTGGGGACTGAAGCTTTCTTT.

The genes are TRBV28 and TRBJ2-5; 9 nucleotides line up with TRBD1. Trimming cost V 6 bases and J 4 bases; bases outside gene matches: 9. The germline V gene encodes CDR1 MDHEN and CDR2 SYDVKM. The CDR3 consists of 15 residues. The CDR3 DNA reads TGTGCCAGCAGCTCAGCCCGACAGGGGGGAGAGACCCAGTACTTC. The encoded protein is CASSSARQGGETQYF.

The CDR3 DNA sequence: TGTGCCAGCAGCGCCGGAGGTGAGCGCGAGCAGTACTTC. Residues: CASSAGGEREQYF. The chain joins TRBV5-6 to TRBJ2-7, with D perhaps matching TRBD2 (5 bases). The CDR3 loop spans 13 amino acids. V was trimmed by 4 bases and J by 6 bases, leaving 14 bases between them. Germline V gene data show CDR1 as SGHDT and CDR2 as YYEEEE.

This chain links TRBV28 with TRBJ2-5, with D possibly matching TRBD1 (5 bases). The germline gives CDR1 MDHEN, CDR2 SYDVKM. This CDR3 region has 12 residues. The V end was cut by 7 bases, the J end by 1 base, with 7 bases between. The CDR3 sequence is CASIGAQETQYF. CDR3 nucleotides: TGTGCCAGCATAGGGGCCCAAGAGACCCAGTACTTC.

The chain uses TRBV7-3 and TRBJ2-5, with D perhaps matching TRBD1 (5 bases). Trimming cost V 4 bases and J 7 bases, with 13 bases left between them. The CDR3 consists of 13 residues. CDR1 SGHTA and CDR2 FQGTGA come from the germline V gene. CDR3 bases: TGTGCCAGCAGCTCCCAAACAGGACGGACCCAGTACTTC. As protein: CASSSQTGRTQYF.

This sequence joins TRBV29-1 and TRBJ2-5; D perhaps matches TRBD2 (7 bases). In germline, CDR1 is SQVTM, CDR2 ANQGSEA. V was clipped by 6 bases and J by 4 bases, with 24 bases between them. CDR3 length equals 16 residues. The CDR3 region is CSVPLREGGGGETQYF. DNA of the CDR3: TGCAGCGTCCCGCTAAGGGAGGGCGGGGGCGGAGAGACCCAGTACTTC.

This clone was recorded once. The J gene is TRBJ1-1, the V gene TRBV18, with D perhaps matching TRBD1 (6 bases). V lost 4 bases and J lost 5, with 20 bases in between. CDR3 size: 16 residues. Germline V gene lookup returns CDR1 KGHSH and CDR2 LQKENI. The CDR3 nucleotides read TGTGCCAGCTCACTCCTCCCTATTTCAGGGGATACTGAAGCTTTCTTT. This codes for CASSLLPISGDTEAFF. Full variable domain (remainder filled in from reference TRBV18 and TRBJ1-1): NAGVMQNPRHLVRRRGQEARLRCSPMKGHSHVYWYRQLPEEGLKFMVYLQKENIIDESGMPKERFSAEFPKEGPSILRIQQVVRGDSAAYFCASSLLPISGDTEAFFGQGTRLTVV.

This chain links TRBV5-1 with TRBJ1-5; 8 nucleotides line up with TRBD1. After removal of 0 bases from V and 2 bases from J, the junction contained 1 base not matched to a gene. Germline V gene lookup returns CDR1 SGHRS and CDR2 YFSETQ. The CDR3 covers 15 residues. The CDR3 coding sequence is TGCGCCAGCAGCTTGGCAGGGGGCGGCAATCAGCCCCAGCATTTT. Translating it yields CASSLAGGGNQPQHF.

The chain combines TRBV28 with TRBJ2-1; no firm D call. Germline V lookup: CDR1 MDHEN, CDR2 SYDVKM. The ends were cut back, 4 bases at V and 9 bases at J, with 10 bases in the middle. The length of the CDR3 is 12 residues. CDR3 sequence reads: CASSSGFLEQFF. CDR3 bases: TGTGCCAGCAGTTCCGGGTTCCTTGAGCAGTTCTTC.

The V gene is TRBV9, the J gene TRBJ2-1; maybe TRBD2 (6 bases). The ends were cut back, 3 bases at V and 10 bases at J, with 17 bases in the middle. This CDR3 region has 14 residues. Germline-derived CDR1 and CDR2 are SGDLS and YYNGEE. CDR3 nucleotide sequence: TGTGCCAGCAGCGAGGGGCCGGGAGACTTCGAGCAGTTCTTC. It codes for CASSEGPGDFEQFF.

This chain joins TRBV5-6 and TRBJ1-4; weak D call: TRBD1 (6 bases). Per the germline V gene, CDR1 is SGHDT and CDR2 is YYEEEE. The V gene lost 3 bases and the J gene lost 8 bases, with 14 bases spanning the gap. This CDR3 has 14 residues. CDR3 nucleotides: TGTGCCAGCAGCTACCGAGGGGGAGGGGAAAAACTGTTTTTT. It is translated as CASSYRGGGEKLFF.

This chain uses TRBV10-1 with TRBJ2-7, with D possibly being TRBD1 or TRBD2 (5 bases each). Germline V gene sequence: CDR1 WNHNN, CDR2 SYGVQD (reference sequence). Trimming pared 1 base from V and 7 bases from J, leaving 20 bases between. CDR3 size: 16 residues. The CDR3: CASSELGTAGVGEQYF. The CDR3 region has the DNA TGCGCCAGCAGTGAGTTAGGGACCGCTGGGGTCGGGGAGCAGTACTTC.

The rearrangement uses TRBV5-4 and TRBJ2-7; TRBD2 is a possible D gene (6 bases). Germline V CDR1 and CDR2: SGHNT, YYREEE (reference sequence). Trimming took off 0 bases at V and 7 bases at J, with 14 bases between the two ends. The length of the CDR3 is 14 residues. The DNA of the CDR3 is TGTGCCAGCAGCTTGGAGGTGGGAGGCGAAGAGCAGTACTTC. It translates to CASSLEVGGEEQYF.

The genes are TRBV4-3 and TRBJ2-5, with D perhaps TRBD2 (5 bases). Germline V gene sequence: CDR1 LGHNA, CDR2 YSLEER. CDR3 length equals 15 residues. V was trimmed by 2 bases and J by 3 bases, leaving 13 bases between them. This CDR3 is CASSQRGLPEETQYF. The CDR3 nucleotides read TGCGCCAGCAGCCAAAGAGGGCTGCCAGAAGAGACCCAGTACTTC.

This chain joins TRBV4-1 and TRBJ1-2; TRBD1 aligns across 8 bases. This CDR3 has 16 amino acids. V trimming: 0 bases; J trimming: 3 bases; junction bases outside the gene matches: 6. Germline CDR1 reads MGHRA; CDR2 reads YSYEKL. CDR3 protein: CASSQDLAGGYYGYTF. CDR3 sequence (DNA): TGCGCCAGCAGCCAAGATTTGGCAGGGGGCTACTATGGCTACACCTTC.

This clone is medium-sized in the sample. This sequence joins TRBV5-6 and TRBJ1-4; no clear D. Per germline, CDR1 SGHDT and CDR2 YYEEEE. CDR3 size: 17 residues. Trimming shortened V by 0 bases and J by 0 bases, and 12 bases separated the two germline ends. The DNA of the CDR3 is TGTGCCAGCAGCTTGGTTGGGGATACCGCAACTAATGAAAAACTGTTTTTT. It yields the protein CASSLVGDTATNEKLFF.

This rearrangement joins TRBV7-2 to TRBJ2-1; D is undetermined. V was clipped by 5 bases and J by 7 bases, with 12 bases between them. Germline lookup yields CDR1 SGHTA and CDR2 FQGNSA. The CDR3 length is 13 residues. Here the CDR3 DNA reads TGTGCCAGCAGCAACTCTTTCGGTAATGAGCAGTTCTTC. Encoded protein: CASSNSFGNEQFF.